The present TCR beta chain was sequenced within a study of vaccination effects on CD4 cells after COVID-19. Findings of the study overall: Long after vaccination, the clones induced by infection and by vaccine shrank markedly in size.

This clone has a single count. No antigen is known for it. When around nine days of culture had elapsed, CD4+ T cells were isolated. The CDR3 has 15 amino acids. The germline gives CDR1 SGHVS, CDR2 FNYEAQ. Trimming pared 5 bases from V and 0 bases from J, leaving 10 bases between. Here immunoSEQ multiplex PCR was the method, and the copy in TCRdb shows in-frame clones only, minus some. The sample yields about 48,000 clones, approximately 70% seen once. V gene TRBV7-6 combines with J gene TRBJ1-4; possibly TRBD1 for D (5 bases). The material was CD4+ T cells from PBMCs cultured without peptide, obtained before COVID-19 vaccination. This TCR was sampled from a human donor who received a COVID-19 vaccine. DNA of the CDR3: TGTGCCAGCAGCACCCCGACAGCAACTAATGAAAAACTGTTTTTT. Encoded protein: CASSTPTATNEKLFF.